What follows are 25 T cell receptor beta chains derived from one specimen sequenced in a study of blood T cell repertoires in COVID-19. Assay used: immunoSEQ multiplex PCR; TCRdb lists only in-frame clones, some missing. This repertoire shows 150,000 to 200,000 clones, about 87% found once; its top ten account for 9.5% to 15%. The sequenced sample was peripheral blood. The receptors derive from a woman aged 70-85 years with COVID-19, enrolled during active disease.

The CDR3 reads CASSLALVQANSPLHF. The CDR3 nucleotides are TGTGCCAGCAGCTTAGCCCTCGTTCAGGCTAATTCACCCCTCCACTTT. This chain connects TRBV7-2 to TRBJ1-6, with D uncertain. Trimming pared 0 bases from V and 6 bases from J, leaving 12 bases between. Germline V gene sequence: CDR1 SGHTA, CDR2 FQGNSA. This CDR3 comprises 16 residues.

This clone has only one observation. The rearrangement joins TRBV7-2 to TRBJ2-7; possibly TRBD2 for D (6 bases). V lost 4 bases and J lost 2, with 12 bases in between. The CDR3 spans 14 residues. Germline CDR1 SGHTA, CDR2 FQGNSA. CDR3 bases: TGTGCCAGCAGCTCTTCATGGGGGGCCTACGAGCAGTACTTC. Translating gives CASSSSWGAYEQYF. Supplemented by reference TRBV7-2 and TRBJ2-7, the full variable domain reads GAGVSQSPSNKVTEKGKDVELRCDPISGHTALYWYRQSLGQGLEFLIYFQGNSAPDKSGLPSDRFSAERTGGSVSTLTIQRTQQEDSAVYLCASSSSWGAYEQYFGPGTRLTVT.

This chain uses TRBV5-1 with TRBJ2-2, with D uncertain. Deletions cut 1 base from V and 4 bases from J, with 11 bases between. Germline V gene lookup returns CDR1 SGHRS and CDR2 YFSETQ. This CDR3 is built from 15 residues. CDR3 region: CASSLQSSFTGELFF. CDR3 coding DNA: TGCGCCAGCAGCTTGCAGTCTTCTTTCACCGGGGAGCTGTTTTTT.

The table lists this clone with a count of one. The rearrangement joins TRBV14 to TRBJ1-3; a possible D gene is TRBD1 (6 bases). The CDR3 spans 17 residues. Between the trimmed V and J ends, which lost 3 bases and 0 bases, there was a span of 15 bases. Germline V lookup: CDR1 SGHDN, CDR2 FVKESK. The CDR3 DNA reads TGTGCCAGCAGCCAGGCAGGGGATGTGAGCTCTGGAAACACCATATATTTT. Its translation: CASSQAGDVSSGNTIYF.

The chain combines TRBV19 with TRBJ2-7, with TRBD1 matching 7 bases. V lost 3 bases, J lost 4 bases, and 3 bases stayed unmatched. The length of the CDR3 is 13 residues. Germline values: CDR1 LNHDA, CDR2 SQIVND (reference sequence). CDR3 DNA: TGTGCCAGTAGTATCCAGGGGGAGTACGAGCAGTACTTC. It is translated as CASSIQGEYEQYF.

Here the CDR3 reads CATGSGGANVLTF. The CDR3 nucleotides read TGTGCCACTGGCTCGGGGGGGGCCAACGTCCTGACTTTC. The chain combines TRBV19 with TRBJ2-6, with D perhaps TRBD2 (5 bases). This CDR3 contains 13 residues. The germline gives CDR1 LNHDA, CDR2 SQIVND (reference sequence). Trimming took off 10 bases at V and 4 bases at J, with 11 bases between the two ends.

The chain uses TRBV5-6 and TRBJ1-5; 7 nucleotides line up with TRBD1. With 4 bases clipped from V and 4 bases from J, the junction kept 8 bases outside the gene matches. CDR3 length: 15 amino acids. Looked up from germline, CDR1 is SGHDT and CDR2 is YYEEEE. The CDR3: CASSTTGQPNQPQHF. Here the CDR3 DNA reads TGTGCCAGCAGCACCACGGGACAGCCTAATCAGCCCCAGCATTTT.

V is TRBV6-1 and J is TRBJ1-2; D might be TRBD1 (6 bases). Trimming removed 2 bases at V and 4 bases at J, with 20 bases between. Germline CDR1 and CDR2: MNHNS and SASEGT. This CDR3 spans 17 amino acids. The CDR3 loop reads CASSEMAVGGARYGYTF. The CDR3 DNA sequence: TGTGCCAGCAGTGAAATGGCTGTTGGGGGGGCGCGCTATGGCTACACCTTC.

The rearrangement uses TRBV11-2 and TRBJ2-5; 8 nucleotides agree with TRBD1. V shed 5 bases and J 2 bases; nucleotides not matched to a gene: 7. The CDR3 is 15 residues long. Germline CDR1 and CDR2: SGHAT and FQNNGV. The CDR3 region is CASSVTGTGQETQYF. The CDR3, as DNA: TGTGCCAGCAGCGTAACCGGGACAGGTCAAGAGACCCAGTACTTC.

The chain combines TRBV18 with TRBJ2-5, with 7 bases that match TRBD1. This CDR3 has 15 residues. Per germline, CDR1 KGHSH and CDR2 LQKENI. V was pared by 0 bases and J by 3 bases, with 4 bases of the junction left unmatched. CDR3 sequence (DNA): TGTGCCAGCTCACCACCGGGACAGCCTAAAGAGACCCAGTACTTC. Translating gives CASSPPGQPKETQYF.

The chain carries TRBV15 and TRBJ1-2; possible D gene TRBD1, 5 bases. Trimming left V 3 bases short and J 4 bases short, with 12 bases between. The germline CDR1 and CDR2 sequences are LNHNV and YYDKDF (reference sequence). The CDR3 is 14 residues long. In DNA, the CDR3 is TGTGCCACCAGCAGCTCGGTGGGGGGCTATGGCTACACCTTC. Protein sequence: CATSSSVGGYGYTF.

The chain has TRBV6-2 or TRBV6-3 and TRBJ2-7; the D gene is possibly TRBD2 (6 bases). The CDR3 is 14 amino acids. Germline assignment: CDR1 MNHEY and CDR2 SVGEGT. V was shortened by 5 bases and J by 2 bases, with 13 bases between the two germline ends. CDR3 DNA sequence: TGTGCCAGCAGTCACGGGAGAGCTACCTACGAGCAGTACTTC. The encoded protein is CASSHGRATYEQYF.

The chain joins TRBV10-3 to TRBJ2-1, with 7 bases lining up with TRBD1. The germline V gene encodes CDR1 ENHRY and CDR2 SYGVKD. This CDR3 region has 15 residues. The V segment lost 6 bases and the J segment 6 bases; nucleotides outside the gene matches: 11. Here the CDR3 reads CAIRGRPGQFNEQFF. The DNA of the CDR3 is TGTGCCATCAGAGGCCGGCCGGGACAGTTCAATGAGCAGTTCTTC.

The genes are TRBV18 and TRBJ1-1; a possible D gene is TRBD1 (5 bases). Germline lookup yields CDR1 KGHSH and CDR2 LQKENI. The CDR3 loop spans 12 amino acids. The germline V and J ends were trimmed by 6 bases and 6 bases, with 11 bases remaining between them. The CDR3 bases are TGTGCCAGCTCCCCCAGGGTGGCTGAAGCTTTCTTT. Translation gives CASSPRVAEAFF.

This CDR3 is CASVYSGTTHYEQYF. CDR3 in DNA: TGCGCCAGTGTTTACAGTGGCACCACACACTACGAGCAGTACTTC. The chain employs TRBV10-1 and TRBJ2-7; D call uncertain. This CDR3 spans 15 amino acids. Germline V gene lookup returns CDR1 WNHNN and CDR2 SYGVQD (reference sequence). Trimming shortened V by 9 bases and J by 3 bases, and 21 bases separated the two germline ends.

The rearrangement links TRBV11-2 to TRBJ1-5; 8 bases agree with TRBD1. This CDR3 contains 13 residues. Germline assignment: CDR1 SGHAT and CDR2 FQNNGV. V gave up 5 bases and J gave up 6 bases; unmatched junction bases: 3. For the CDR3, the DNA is TGTGCCAGCAGCAAAGACAGGGGTCAGCCCCAGCATTTT. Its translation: CASSKDRGQPQHF.

In DNA form, the CDR3 reads TGCGCCAGCAGCCAAGATCCGGGAGGGCGGACCGGGGAGCTGTTTTTT. Residues: CASSQDPGGRTGELFF. The chain carries TRBV4-3 and TRBJ2-2; 8 nucleotides line up with TRBD2. The CDR3 extends over 16 amino acids. Germline lookup yields CDR1 LGHNA and CDR2 YSLEER. V lost 0 bases and J lost 5; bases outside the gene matches: 5.

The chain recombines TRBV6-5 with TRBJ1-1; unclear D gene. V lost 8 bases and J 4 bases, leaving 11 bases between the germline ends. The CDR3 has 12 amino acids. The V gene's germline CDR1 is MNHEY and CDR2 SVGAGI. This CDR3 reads CASLEYGTEAFF. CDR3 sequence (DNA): TGTGCCAGCCTGGAGTACGGCACTGAAGCTTTCTTT.

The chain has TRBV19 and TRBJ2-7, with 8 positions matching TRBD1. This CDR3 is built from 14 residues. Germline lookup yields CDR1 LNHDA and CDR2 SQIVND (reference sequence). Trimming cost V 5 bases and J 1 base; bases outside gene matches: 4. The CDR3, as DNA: TGTGCCAGTAGTTCGGGGACAGGTTCCTACGAGCAGTACTTC. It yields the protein CASSSGTGSYEQYF.

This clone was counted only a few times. In nucleotides, the CDR3 is TGTGCCAGCTCACCGTGGGCCACGATGAACACTGAAGCTTTCTTT. This gives the protein CASSPWATMNTEAFF. The chain joins TRBV18 to TRBJ1-1, with D hard to call. CDR1 and CDR2 (germline): KGHSH, LQKENI. This CDR3 is built from 15 residues. The V end was cut by 3 bases, the J end by 0 bases, with 11 bases between. The whole variable domain, filled in from reference TRBV18 and TRBJ1-1, reads NAGVMQNPRHLVRRRGQEARLRCSPMKGHSHVYWYRQLPEEGLKFMVYLQKENIIDESGMPKERFSAEFPKEGPSILRIQQVVRGDSAAYFCASSPWATMNTEAFFGQGTRLTVV.

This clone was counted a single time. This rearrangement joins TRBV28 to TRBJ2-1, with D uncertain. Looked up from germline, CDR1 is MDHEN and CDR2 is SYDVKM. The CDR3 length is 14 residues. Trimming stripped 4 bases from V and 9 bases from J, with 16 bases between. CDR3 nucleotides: TGTGCCAGCAGTTCGCACAAACCTACAGCTGAGCAGTTCTTC. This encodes CASSSHKPTAEQFF.

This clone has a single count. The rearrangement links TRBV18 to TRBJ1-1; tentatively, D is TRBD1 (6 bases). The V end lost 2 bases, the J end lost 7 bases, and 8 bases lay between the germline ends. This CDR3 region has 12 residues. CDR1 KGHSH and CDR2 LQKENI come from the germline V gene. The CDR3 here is CASSPGGYEAFF. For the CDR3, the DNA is TGTGCCAGCTCACCAGGGGGCTATGAAGCTTTCTTT.

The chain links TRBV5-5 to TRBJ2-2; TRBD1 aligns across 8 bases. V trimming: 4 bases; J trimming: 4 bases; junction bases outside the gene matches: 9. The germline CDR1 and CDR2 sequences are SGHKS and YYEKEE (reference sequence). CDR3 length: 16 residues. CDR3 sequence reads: CASSQDRVGSTGELFF. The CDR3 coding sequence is TGTGCCAGCAGCCAGGACAGGGTGGGGTCCACCGGGGAGCTGTTTTTT.

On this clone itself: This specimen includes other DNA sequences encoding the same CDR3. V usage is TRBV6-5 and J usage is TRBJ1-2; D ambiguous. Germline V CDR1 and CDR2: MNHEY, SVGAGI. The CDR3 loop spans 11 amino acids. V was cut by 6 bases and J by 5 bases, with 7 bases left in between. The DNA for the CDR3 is TGTGCCAGCAGCTCCCTGTATGGCTACACCTTC. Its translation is CASSSLYGYTF.

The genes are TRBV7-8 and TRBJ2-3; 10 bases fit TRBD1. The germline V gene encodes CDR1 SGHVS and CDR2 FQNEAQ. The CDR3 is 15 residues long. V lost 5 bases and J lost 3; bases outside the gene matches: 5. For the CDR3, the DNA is TGTGCCAGCAGCCGATGGGACAGGGGAACAGATACGCAGTATTTT. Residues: CASSRWDRGTDTQYF.